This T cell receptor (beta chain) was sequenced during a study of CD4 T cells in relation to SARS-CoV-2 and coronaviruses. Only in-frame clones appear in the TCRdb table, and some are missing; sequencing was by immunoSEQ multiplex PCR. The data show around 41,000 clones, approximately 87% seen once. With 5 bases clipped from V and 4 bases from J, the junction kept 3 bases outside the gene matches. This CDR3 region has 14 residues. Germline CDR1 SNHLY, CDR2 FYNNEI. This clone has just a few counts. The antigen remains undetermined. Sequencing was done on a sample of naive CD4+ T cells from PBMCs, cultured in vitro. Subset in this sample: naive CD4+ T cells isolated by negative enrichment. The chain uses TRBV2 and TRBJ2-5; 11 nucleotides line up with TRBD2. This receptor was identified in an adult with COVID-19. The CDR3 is CASSPLAGGETQYF. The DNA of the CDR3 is TGTGCCAGCAGTCCTCTAGCGGGAGGAGAGACCCAGTACTTC.